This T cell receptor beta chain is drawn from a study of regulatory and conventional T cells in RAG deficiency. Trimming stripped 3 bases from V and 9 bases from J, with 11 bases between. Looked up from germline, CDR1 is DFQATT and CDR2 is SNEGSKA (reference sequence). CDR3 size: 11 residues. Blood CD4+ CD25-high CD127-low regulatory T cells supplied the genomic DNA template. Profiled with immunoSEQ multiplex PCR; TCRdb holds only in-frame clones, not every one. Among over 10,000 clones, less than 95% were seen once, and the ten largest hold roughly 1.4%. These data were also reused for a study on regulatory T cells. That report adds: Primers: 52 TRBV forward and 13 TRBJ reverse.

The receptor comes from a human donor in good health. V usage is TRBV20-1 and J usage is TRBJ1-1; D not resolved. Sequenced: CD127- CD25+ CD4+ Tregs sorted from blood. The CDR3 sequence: CSARLTTQAFF. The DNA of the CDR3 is TGCAGTGCTAGGTTGACTACCCAAGCTTTCTTT.